This T cell receptor beta chain stems from a study of human T cells and chemical hapten exposure. Study overall: From small differences in pooled library volume came most of the variation in per-sample TCR yields. Study findings and constraints: With regard to DPC sensitization, TCRs above 1 in 1000 frequency did not change.

The germline CDR1 and CDR2 sequences are GTSNPN and SVGIG (reference sequence). V trimming: 8 bases; J trimming: 6 bases; junction bases outside the gene matches: 11. The CDR3 contains 14 residues. This clonotype was detected many times. The antigen is unknown. Time point noted: pre-sensitization, week 0. Treatment noted: therapeutic diphenylcyclopropenone sensitization with weekly scalp DPC. How the authors handled the data: Sample TCR counts, which ranged from about 20,000 to 690,600, had a median of roughly 100,000. TCRdb redid the calling of the RACE reads with MiXCR, one entry per CDR3 protein. The V and J calls and clone size are TCRdb's, not the authors'. This table has about 98,000 distinct CDR3 sequences, 10% to 14% appearing once.

The source was whole blood, collected in connection with sensitization to the hapten diphenylcyclopropenone (DPC). The rearrangement uses TRBV30 and TRBJ2-1, with 9 bases matching TRBD2. This receptor was identified in a woman aged 60-75 years with alopecia areata. Some clones in this sample may be carry-over from other donors' samples. CDR3 residues: CARGGAARGNEQFF. For the CDR3, the DNA is TGTGCCCGCGGGGGGGCGGCCCGAGGCAATGAGCAGTTCTTC.